The 10 T cell receptor beta chains reported below all come from one sample, sequenced in a study of T-cell reconstitution after alpha-beta-depleted transplantation in children. During its preparation, the TCRbeta library received unique molecular identifiers. TCRdb used MiXCR to reprocess the PCR reads, holding one entry per CDR3 protein. This sample carries roughly 670,000 distinct CDR3 sequences, about an eighth of them seen once, and the ten largest clones take roughly 0.77%. The source material was PBMCs, sampled before TCRalphabeta/CD19-depleted stem cell transplant. Receptors originate from a girl between 2 and 10 years old with congenital amegakaryocytic thrombocytopenia, due to receive a stem cell transplant.

V gene TRBV4-2 combines with J gene TRBJ1-5, with 8 positions matching TRBD1. The germline V gene encodes CDR1 LGHNA and CDR2 YNFKEQ. The CDR3 covers 16 residues. V gave up 0 bases and J gave up 5 bases; unmatched junction bases: 6. CDR3 nucleotide sequence: TGTGCCAGCAGCCAAGATTTGGCCAGGGGGCATCAGCCCCAGCATTTT. It is translated as CASSQDLARGHQPQHF.

In its sample, this clonotype was seen a few times. The chain employs TRBV12-3 or TRBV12-4 and TRBJ2-2, with unresolved D. V shed 5 bases and J shed 3 bases, with 13 bases lying between them. CDR3 size: 15 residues. This chain's CDR3 is CASSHFPSYTGELFF. The CDR3, as DNA: TGTGCCAGCAGTCACTTTCCAAGCTACACCGGGGAGCTGTTTTTT.

Many counts were recorded for this clonotype. This chain uses TRBV2 with TRBJ2-1, with a weak D call TRBD2 (5 bases). This CDR3 contains 14 residues. V lost 4 bases, J lost 3 bases, and 10 bases lay in between. In germline, CDR1 is SNHLY, CDR2 FYNNEI. CDR3 protein: CASSARRDYNEQFF. DNA of the CDR3: TGTGCCAGCAGTGCCCGCCGGGACTACAATGAGCAGTTCTTC.

The genes are TRBV7-9 and TRBJ2-2; 8 positions match TRBD1. Germline V lookup: CDR1 SEHNR, CDR2 FQNEAQ (reference sequence). This CDR3 has 17 amino acids. Trimming at V came to 4 bases and at J to 6 bases, leaving 13 bases not matched to a gene. The CDR3 here is CASSSTGANRVAGELFF. The DNA for the CDR3 is TGTGCCAGCAGCTCGACAGGGGCGAACAGGGTCGCCGGGGAGCTGTTTTTT.

Points on this clonotype: This may be a read error, as it is one base from a much larger clone. Here the CDR3 DNA reads TGCAGTGCTCCTCCCCGGGACAGGGTCGTAGATACGCAGTATTTT. This translates into CSAPPRDRVVDTQYF. J is TRBJ2-3 and V is TRBV20-1, with TRBD1 matching 9 bases. This CDR3 is 15 amino acids long. The V segment lost 5 bases and the J segment 5 bases; nucleotides outside the gene matches: 11. CDR1 is DFQATT, CDR2 SNEGSKA, per germline (reference sequence).

The rearrangement links TRBV3-1 to TRBJ2-3; TRBD2 aligns across 12 bases. Germline lookup yields CDR1 LGHDT and CDR2 YNNKEL (reference sequence). The CDR3 extends over 16 amino acids. Losses at the gene ends were 4 bases for V and 4 bases for J; bases not matched to a gene: 6. CDR3 in amino acids: CASSRRLAGDADTQYF. The CDR3 DNA is TGTGCCAGCAGCCGAAGACTAGCGGGAGACGCAGATACGCAGTATTTT.

The chain employs TRBV29-1 and TRBJ2-1, with D possibly TRBD2 on 5 matching bases. The CDR3 totals 16 residues. Germline assignment: CDR1 SQVTM and CDR2 ANQGSEA. V lost 1 base, J lost 0 bases, and 13 bases lay in between. The CDR3 protein is CSVEGYLASSYNEQFF. The DNA for the CDR3 is TGCAGCGTTGAAGGGTATCTAGCCAGCTCCTACAATGAGCAGTTCTTC.

The gene calls are TRBV7-6 and TRBJ2-1; 8 nucleotides align to TRBD2. Per germline, CDR1 SGHVS and CDR2 FNYEAQ. The CDR3 has 16 residues. V shed 1 base, J shed 3 bases, and the junction held 5 bases outside the gene matches. For the CDR3, the DNA is TGTGCCAGCAGCTTAGTCATCAGCGGGAGCTACAATGAGCAGTTCTTC. Translating gives CASSLVISGSYNEQFF.

This clonotype was observed at least ten times. The rearrangement joins TRBV5-1 to TRBJ2-1, with D tentatively TRBD2 (5 bases). Germline V gene data show CDR1 as SGHRS and CDR2 as YFSETQ. The germline V and J ends were trimmed by 2 bases and 8 bases, with 20 bases remaining between them. The CDR3 is made up of 16 amino acids. In DNA form, the CDR3 reads TGCGCCAGCAGCTTACGAGGGATAACGGGCGGAGATGAGCAGTTCTTC. Translated: CASSLRGITGGDEQFF.

This clonotype was detected ten times or more. The J gene is TRBJ1-4, the V gene TRBV7-2; no clear D. The CDR3 is made up of 14 amino acids. Germline-derived CDR1 and CDR2 are SGHTA and FQGNSA. The V end was cut by 5 bases, the J end by 4 bases, with 11 bases between. CDR3 coding DNA: TGTGCCAGCAGCCCCGGACGGATTAATGAAAAACTGTTTTTT. Translation gives CASSPGRINEKLFF. Drawing the rest from reference TRBV7-2 and TRBJ1-4, the complete variable domain is GAGVSQSPSNKVTEKGKDVELRCDPISGHTALYWYRQSLGQGLEFLIYFQGNSAPDKSGLPSDRFSAERTGGSVSTLTIQRTQQEDSAVYLCASSPGRINEKLFFGSGTQLSVL.